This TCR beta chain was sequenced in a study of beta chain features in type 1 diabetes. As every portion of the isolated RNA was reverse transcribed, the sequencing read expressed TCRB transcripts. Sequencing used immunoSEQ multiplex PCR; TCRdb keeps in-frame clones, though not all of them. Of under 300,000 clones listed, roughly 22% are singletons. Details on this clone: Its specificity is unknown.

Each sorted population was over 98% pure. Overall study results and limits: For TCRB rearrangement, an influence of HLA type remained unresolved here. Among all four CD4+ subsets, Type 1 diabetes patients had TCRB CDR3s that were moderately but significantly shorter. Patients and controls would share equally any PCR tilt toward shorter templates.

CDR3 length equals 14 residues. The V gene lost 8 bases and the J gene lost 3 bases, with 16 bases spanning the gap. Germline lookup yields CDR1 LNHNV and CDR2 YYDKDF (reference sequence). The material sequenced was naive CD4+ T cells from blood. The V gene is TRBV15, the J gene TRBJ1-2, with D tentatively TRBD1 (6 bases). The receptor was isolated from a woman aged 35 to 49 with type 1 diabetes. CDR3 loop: CATHPAGVDYGYTF. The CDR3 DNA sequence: TGTGCCACCCACCCGGCAGGGGTGGACTATGGCTACACCTTC.